This T cell receptor (beta chain) was profiled in a study of T cells in Graves' hyperthyroidism and ophthalmopathy. Only a few counts were recorded for this clonotype. Regions amplified from RNA transcripts were the TCR beta CDR3 regions. Researchers ran a first-round RT-PCR on the TCR CDR3 using the HTBI primer set. Using its own MiXCR run on the multiplex PCR reads, TCRdb lists one record per CDR3 protein. The profile covers roughly 380,000 distinct CDR3 sequences, with roughly 19% appearing a single time and about 3.5% taken by the ten largest. CDR1 and CDR2 from the germline V gene are MNHEY and SVGEGT. J gave up 0 bases and V 7 bases, and 15 bases lay outside the gene matches. The CDR3 spans 19 residues.

The chain employs TRBV6-2 or TRBV6-3 and TRBJ2-6, with 7 bases identical to TRBD2. The source of this sequence is a woman between 18 and 29 years old with Graves' hyperthyroidism. The sample consisted of blood. The CDR3 bases are TGTGCCAGCACCCCCGAGCGGGCCAAGCGGGGCTCTGGGGCCAACGTCCTGACTTTC. Protein: CASTPERAKRGSGANVLTF.